This T cell receptor beta chain was identified in a study of molecular identifiers for immune sequencing clone quantification. Looking at the study overall: Replicate RNA came from approximately 20,000 or 100,000 naive CD8 cells and was split five ways, and four parts were sequenced.

Each library that profiled naive CD8 cells came from roughly 20,000 to 1,000,000 sorted cells with 10%, 30% or 50% RNA. Losses at the gene ends were 5 bases for V and 4 bases for J; bases not matched to a gene: 4. Per germline, CDR1 SNHLY and CDR2 FYNNEI. This CDR3 has 15 residues. Study-wide findings and caveats: Identical TCR molecules can share a barcode, and this sharing could underestimate highly expanded clone sizes.

TCRdb re-analysed the PCR reads in MiXCR, keeping a single row per CDR3 protein. The sample yields 400,000 to 600,000 distinct CDR3 sequences, roughly 26% seen once. This clonotype turned up a few times. Its antigen is still unknown. The sequence was obtained from a human donor in good health. Some libraries in this study had Jurkat cell RNA spiked in. Sequencing used naive CD8+ T cells from blood, with Jurkat cell RNA spiked in. Subset specified: FACS-sorted CD8+CD4-CCR7+CD45RA+ naive T cells. This sequence joins TRBV2 and TRBJ2-3, with 12 positions matching TRBD2. This CDR3 is CASSPSSGGADTQYF. DNA for the CDR3: TGTGCCAGCAGTCCATCTAGCGGGGGGGCAGATACGCAGTATTTT.